Described below is a single T cell receptor beta chain sequence and its context. Antigen: not known. CDR3 length: 12 amino acids. Per germline, CDR1 LNHDA and CDR2 SQIVND (reference sequence). V lost 3 bases and J 4 bases, leaving 5 bases between the germline ends. The data were obtained in a study of tumor and adjacent non-tumor tissue in lung cancer. Three rounds of nested PCR, following a modified ARM-PCR protocol, produced the TCRbeta library. One entry per CDR3 protein results from TCRdb running MiXCR on the multiplex PCR reads. The sample consists of about 80,000 distinct CDR3 sequences, around 70% of them appearing once. This sample's RNA came from whole unsorted tissue. Study outcomes and limitations: Patients with more diverse tumor TCRs had worse survival. Tumor tissue had significantly higher TCR diversity than normal lung. In normal lung, the top 100 clones were significantly more dominant than in tumor.

J is TRBJ2-3 and V is TRBV19; D ambiguous. The clonotype was recovered from a woman in her 70s with non-small cell lung cancer. Sequencing was carried out using lung tumor tissue. This CDR3 is CASSMGPDTQYF. The CDR3 DNA reads TGTGCCAGTAGTATGGGCCCAGATACGCAGTATTTT.